This section outlines one T cell receptor beta chain sequence together with its context. Its matching antigen is unknown. The record originates from a study of response to subunit inactivated influenza vaccine. Study-level points and caveats: The authors suggested that few new T cells are recruited per seasonal influenza vaccination.

Trimming pared 0 bases from V and 6 bases from J, leaving 14 bases between. Germline-derived CDR1 and CDR2 are SGDLS and YYNGEE. The CDR3 spans 15 residues. From the RT-PCR reads, TCRdb called clonotypes with MiXCR, one entry per CDR3 protein. The sample comprises 650,000 to 800,000 distinct CDR3 sequences, approximately 17% of which are singletons, and approximately 10% rests with the top ten. This sample comprised PBMCs from blood, obtained roughly 5 days after vaccination. The sequence was obtained from a man over 45 who received an inactivated influenza vaccine. This sequence joins TRBV9 and TRBJ2-3; D gene ambiguous. Here the CDR3 DNA reads TGTGCCAGCAGCGTAGCTCCGGATCGGGTGGATACGCAGTATTTT. Protein: CASSVAPDRVDTQYF.